This T cell receptor beta chain emerged from a study of CD8+ T cells in alopecia areata. This clone was seen more than once but under ten times. Its antigen is as yet unknown. RNA extraction was followed by reverse transcription into cDNA, which acted as the sequencing template. Profiled with immunoSEQ multiplex PCR; TCRdb holds only in-frame clones, not every one. Of about 150,000 clones listed, around 50% are singletons. CDR3 length: 14 amino acids. Germline CDR1 is SGHVS and CDR2 is FQNEAQ. V was shortened by 5 bases and J by 10 bases, with 19 bases between the two germline ends. Stated treatment: oral pan-JAK inhibitor, 5-10 mg twice daily. Overall study findings and caveats: Besides other cells, scalp samples also yield sequences of resident alphabeta T cells from normal skin.

The receptor was derived from a human donor with alopecia areata. The material sequenced was CD8+ T cells sorted from blood, taken at week 4, from a patient treated with tofacitinib. This chain links TRBV7-8 with TRBJ2-3; no clear D. CDR3 bases: TGTGCCAGCAGCCCGGGCGCTTCAGGCTTGGCGCAGTATTTT. This codes for CASSPGASGLAQYF.